A single sample is the source of the 24 T cell receptor beta chains below, sequenced in a study of blood T cell repertoires in COVID-19. Sequencing used immunoSEQ multiplex PCR; TCRdb keeps in-frame clones, though not all of them. The repertoire holds about 280,000 clones, with nearly 90% as singletons. Sequenced input: PBMCs or T cells enriched from blood (not recorded which). These receptors were collected from a woman aged 55 to 70 who had recovered from COVID-19.

The rearrangement joins TRBV19 to TRBJ1-5, with TRBD1 matching 12 bases. The J segment lost 6 bases and the V segment lost 10 bases, leaving 10 bases of the junction unmatched. The length of the CDR3 is 15 residues. Germline V gives CDR1 LNHDA, CDR2 SQIVND (reference sequence). For the CDR3, the DNA is TGTGCCACCTATTCCGGGACAGGGGGCATTCAGCCCCAGCATTTT. It translates to CATYSGTGGIQPQHF.

V is TRBV19 and J is TRBJ1-5; D is perhaps TRBD1 (6 bases). The CDR3 sequence is 15 residues long. Germline CDR1 reads LNHDA; CDR2 reads SQIVND (reference sequence). The germline V and J ends were trimmed by 5 bases and 3 bases, with 14 bases remaining between them. Here the CDR3 reads CASSLRGVDNQPQHF. DNA for the CDR3: TGTGCCAGTAGTCTCAGGGGTGTGGACAATCAGCCCCAGCATTTT. Filled out from reference TRBV19 and TRBJ1-5, the complete variable domain reads DGGITQSPKYLFRKEGQNVTLSCEQNLNHDAMYWYRQDPGQGLRLIYYSQIVNDFQKGDIAEGYSVSREKKESFPLTVTSAQKNPTAFYLCASSLRGVDNQPQHFGDGTRLSIL.

This sequence joins TRBV5-1 and TRBJ2-1; 14 nucleotides align to TRBD2. CDR1 and CDR2 (germline): SGHRS, YFSETQ. The CDR3 extends over 16 amino acids. With 4 bases clipped from V and 8 bases from J, the junction kept 8 bases outside the gene matches. CDR3 amino acids: CASSGGTSGSIDEQFF. The CDR3 coding sequence is TGCGCCAGCAGCGGCGGGACTAGCGGGAGTATAGATGAGCAGTTCTTC.

The rearrangement links TRBV18 to TRBJ2-1, with 8 bases lining up with TRBD1. CDR1 and CDR2 from the germline V gene are KGHSH and LQKENI. The trim removed 4 bases at V and 8 bases at J, leaving 10 bases unmatched. The CDR3 contains 15 residues. The CDR3 DNA is TGTGCCAGCTCACTGTCCCTCAGGGGGCAGCATGAGCAGTTCTTC. Protein: CASSLSLRGQHEQFF.

V usage is TRBV3-1 (or the pseudogene TRBV3-2) and J usage is TRBJ2-1; possible D gene TRBD1, 6 bases. Per the germline V gene, CDR1 is LGHDT and CDR2 is YNNKEL (reference sequence). With 5 bases removed from V and 3 bases from J, the gap between germline ends came to 14 bases. There are 15 residues in the CDR3. The DNA of the CDR3 is TGTGCCAGCAGCAGGACAGCAGATAACTACAATGAGCAGTTCTTC. Amino acids: CASSRTADNYNEQFF.

J is TRBJ2-1 and V is TRBV28, with D possibly being TRBD2 (6 bases). The V gene's germline CDR1 is MDHEN and CDR2 SYDVKM. Deletions cut 7 bases from V and 9 bases from J, with 13 bases between. The CDR3 is 12 residues long. The CDR3 nucleotides are TGTGCCAGCACCGAGATGGGGGGTGAGCAGTTCTTC. Its protein product is CASTEMGGEQFF.

The rearrangement links TRBV28 to TRBJ2-3, with D unclear. Germline V lookup: CDR1 MDHEN, CDR2 SYDVKM. Trimming removed 3 bases from V and 2 bases from J, with 9 bases in between. This CDR3 has 14 residues. CDR3 loop: CASSLYWHTDTQYF. CDR3 DNA sequence: TGTGCCAGCAGTTTGTATTGGCACACAGATACGCAGTATTTT.

This clone appeared once. This CDR3 is also generated by other DNA sequences in the sample. The V call is TRBV2, the J call TRBJ2-7; the D gene is possibly TRBD1 (5 bases). The CDR3 covers 13 residues. Germline assignment: CDR1 SNHLY and CDR2 FYNNEI. V was trimmed by 1 base and J by 2 bases, leaving 6 bases between them. CDR3 sequence (DNA): TGTGCCAGCAGTGAAGGACAGACCTACGAGCAGTACTTC. Protein product: CASSEGQTYEQYF.

The CDR3 reads CASSLKGGGYTF. The CDR3 DNA follows: TGTGCCAGCAGTTTAAAGGGAGGAGGCTACACCTTC. This sequence joins TRBV28 and TRBJ1-2; D gene uncertain. Looked up from germline, CDR1 is MDHEN and CDR2 is SYDVKM. V lost 2 bases and J 8 bases, leaving 9 bases between the germline ends. This CDR3 is 12 amino acids long.

This clone occurred once. CDR3 nucleotides: TGTGCCACCAGCAGCCCTTTTGAAGCGGGGGGTAATTCACCCCTCCACTTT. Its translation is CATSSPFEAGGNSPLHF. The chain uses TRBV15 and TRBJ1-6; D is possibly TRBD1 (5 bases). The CDR3 spans 17 residues. Trimming shortened V by 3 bases and J by 6 bases, and 18 bases separated the two germline ends. The germline CDR1 and CDR2 sequences are LNHNV and YYDKDF (reference sequence).

The chain uses TRBV9 and TRBJ1-2; a possible D gene is TRBD1 (5 bases). Per the germline V gene, CDR1 is SGDLS and CDR2 is YYNGEE. V lost 0 bases, J lost 1 base, and 10 bases lay in between. The CDR3 extends over 15 amino acids. CDR3 residues: CASSVGGQSNYGYTF. CDR3 nucleotide sequence: TGTGCCAGCAGCGTAGGGGGCCAGAGTAACTATGGCTACACCTTC. The full variable domain, with the rest looked up from reference TRBV9 and TRBJ1-2, is DSGVTQTPKHLITATGQRVTLRCSPRSGDLSVYWYQQSLDQGLQFLIQYYNGEERAKGNILERFSAQQFPDLHSELNLSSLELGDSALYFCASSVGGQSNYGYTFGSGTRLTVV.

V is TRBV19 and J is TRBJ1-1; 7 bases are shared with TRBD1. Germline values: CDR1 LNHDA, CDR2 SQIVND (reference sequence). This CDR3 is 13 amino acids long. V dropped 5 bases and J dropped 6; count of bases not matched to a gene: 6. In DNA, the CDR3 is TGTGCCAGTAGTCCTTCAGGGGGAGCTGAAGCTTTCTTT. Translated: CASSPSGGAEAFF. Full variable domain (outside the CDR3, taken from reference TRBV19 and TRBJ1-1): DGGITQSPKYLFRKEGQNVTLSCEQNLNHDAMYWYRQDPGQGLRLIYYSQIVNDFQKGDIAEGYSVSREKKESFPLTVTSAQKNPTAFYLCASSPSGGAEAFFGQGTRLTVV.

This clone was seen a handful of times. J is TRBJ1-2 and V is TRBV5-8, with D maybe TRBD1 (5 bases). Looked up from germline, CDR1 is SGHTS and CDR2 is YDEGEE. The V end lost 5 bases, the J end lost 4 bases, and 21 bases lay between the germline ends. CDR3 size: 16 residues. The CDR3 DNA follows: TGTGCCAGCAGGACCTCGACCGGGCAGGGCGTCTATGGCTACACCTTC. The encoded protein is CASRTSTGQGVYGYTF.

The chain employs TRBV6-5 and TRBJ1-1; 8 nucleotides line up with TRBD1. With 8 bases clipped from V and 5 bases from J, the junction kept 13 bases outside the gene matches. Germline loops: CDR1 MNHEY, CDR2 SVGAGI. The CDR3 length is 15 residues. CDR3 region: CASLPGGALETEAFF. CDR3 in DNA: TGTGCCAGCCTTCCAGGGGGCGCCTTGGAGACTGAAGCTTTCTTT.

The chain links TRBV6-2 or TRBV6-3 to TRBJ1-1; weak D call: TRBD1 (5 bases). The CDR3 has 15 residues. The ends were cut back, 2 bases at V and 0 bases at J, with 10 bases in the middle. Germline V gene sequence: CDR1 MNHEY, CDR2 SVGEGT. CDR3 region: CASSYRGPMNTEAFF. CDR3 DNA: TGTGCCAGCAGTTACAGGGGCCCTATGAACACTGAAGCTTTCTTT.

The chain employs TRBV29-1 and TRBJ2-7, with 9 bases that match TRBD2. Per the germline V gene, CDR1 is SQVTM and CDR2 is ANQGSEA. This CDR3 has 15 residues. With V trimmed by 0 bases and J by 3 bases, 6 bases remained unmatched. This CDR3 is CSVEDSGTSNYEQYF. The CDR3 nucleotides read TGCAGCGTTGAAGACTCCGGGACTAGCAACTACGAGCAGTACTTC.

The J gene is TRBJ2-7, the V gene TRBV27, with 9 bases aligning to TRBD2. Per germline, CDR1 MNHEY and CDR2 SMNVEV (reference sequence). V was clipped by 3 bases and J by 5 bases; unmatched bases: 11. The CDR3 is made up of 16 amino acids. The CDR3 DNA follows: TGTGCCAGCAGTTTCCTTAGCGGGAGTTCGAGGAACGAGCAGTACTTC. Its protein product is CASSFLSGSSRNEQYF.

V usage is TRBV7-3 and J usage is TRBJ2-1; TRBD2 aligns across 11 bases. The CDR3 loop spans 16 amino acids. The ends lost 1 base at V and 9 bases at J; junction bases unmatched: 8. Germline V gene data show CDR1 as SGHTA and CDR2 as FQGTGA. The CDR3 DNA sequence: TGTGCCAGCAGCTTAAGTAGCGGGGGGGATATGGCTGAGCAGTTCTTC. Amino acids: CASSLSSGGDMAEQFF.

The chain joins TRBV15 to TRBJ2-3; D gene ambiguous. Germline assignment: CDR1 LNHNV and CDR2 YYDKDF (reference sequence). The CDR3 loop spans 15 amino acids. V was clipped by 0 bases and J by 1 base, with 8 bases between them. The CDR3 region is CATSRDVSGTDTQYF. The CDR3 nucleotides read TGTGCCACCAGCAGAGATGTTTCCGGCACAGATACGCAGTATTTT.

This clone was observed a few times. The rearrangement links TRBV29-1 to TRBJ1-1; 7 nucleotides match TRBD1. V was clipped by 7 bases and J by 5 bases; unmatched bases: 7. Germline V gene sequence: CDR1 SQVTM, CDR2 ANQGSEA. CDR3 length: 12 residues. The CDR3 coding sequence is TGCAGCGCGGTGACAGGGCGGACTGAAGCTTTCTTT. Residues: CSAVTGRTEAFF.

The rearrangement links TRBV29-1 to TRBJ1-1; tentatively, D is TRBD1 (5 bases). Between the trimmed V and J ends, which lost 4 bases and 3 bases, there was a span of 6 bases. The germline V gene encodes CDR1 SQVTM and CDR2 ANQGSEA. CDR3 length: 11 amino acids. CDR3 sequence reads: CSVGRDTEAFF. In DNA form, the CDR3 reads TGCAGCGTTGGCAGGGACACTGAAGCTTTCTTT.

This chain links TRBV14 with TRBJ2-2, with TRBD1 identical over 9 bases. Germline V gives CDR1 SGHDN, CDR2 FVKESK. The CDR3 is made up of 14 amino acids. The J segment lost 5 bases and the V segment lost 4 bases, leaving 2 bases of the junction unmatched. This CDR3 is CASSRTGETGELFF. The DNA of the CDR3 is TGTGCCAGCAGCCGGACAGGGGAAACCGGGGAGCTGTTTTTT. Full variable domain (missing parts from reference TRBV14 and TRBJ2-2): EAGVTQFPSHSVIEKGQTVTLRCDPISGHDNLYWYRRVMGKEIKFLLHFVKESKQDESGMPNNRFLAERTGGTYSTLKVQPAELEDSGVYFCASSRTGETGELFFGEGSRLTVL.

V usage is TRBV11-2 and J usage is TRBJ1-4; D gene ambiguous. Germline V gene data show CDR1 as SGHAT and CDR2 as FQNNGV. Trimming cost V 1 base and J 5 bases, with 2 bases left between them. This CDR3 spans 12 amino acids. The CDR3 region has the DNA TGTGCCAGCAGCTTAGTAAATGAAAAACTGTTTTTT. The encoded protein is CASSLVNEKLFF.

The J gene is TRBJ2-3, the V gene TRBV5-1; 8 bases match TRBD2. CDR1 is SGHRS and CDR2 is YFSETQ in the germline V gene. Trimming cost V 5 bases and J 1 base; bases outside gene matches: 3. There are 14 residues in the CDR3. This CDR3 reads CASSSTSGTDTQYF. The CDR3 nucleotides read TGCGCCAGCAGTTCGACTAGCGGCACAGATACGCAGTATTTT.